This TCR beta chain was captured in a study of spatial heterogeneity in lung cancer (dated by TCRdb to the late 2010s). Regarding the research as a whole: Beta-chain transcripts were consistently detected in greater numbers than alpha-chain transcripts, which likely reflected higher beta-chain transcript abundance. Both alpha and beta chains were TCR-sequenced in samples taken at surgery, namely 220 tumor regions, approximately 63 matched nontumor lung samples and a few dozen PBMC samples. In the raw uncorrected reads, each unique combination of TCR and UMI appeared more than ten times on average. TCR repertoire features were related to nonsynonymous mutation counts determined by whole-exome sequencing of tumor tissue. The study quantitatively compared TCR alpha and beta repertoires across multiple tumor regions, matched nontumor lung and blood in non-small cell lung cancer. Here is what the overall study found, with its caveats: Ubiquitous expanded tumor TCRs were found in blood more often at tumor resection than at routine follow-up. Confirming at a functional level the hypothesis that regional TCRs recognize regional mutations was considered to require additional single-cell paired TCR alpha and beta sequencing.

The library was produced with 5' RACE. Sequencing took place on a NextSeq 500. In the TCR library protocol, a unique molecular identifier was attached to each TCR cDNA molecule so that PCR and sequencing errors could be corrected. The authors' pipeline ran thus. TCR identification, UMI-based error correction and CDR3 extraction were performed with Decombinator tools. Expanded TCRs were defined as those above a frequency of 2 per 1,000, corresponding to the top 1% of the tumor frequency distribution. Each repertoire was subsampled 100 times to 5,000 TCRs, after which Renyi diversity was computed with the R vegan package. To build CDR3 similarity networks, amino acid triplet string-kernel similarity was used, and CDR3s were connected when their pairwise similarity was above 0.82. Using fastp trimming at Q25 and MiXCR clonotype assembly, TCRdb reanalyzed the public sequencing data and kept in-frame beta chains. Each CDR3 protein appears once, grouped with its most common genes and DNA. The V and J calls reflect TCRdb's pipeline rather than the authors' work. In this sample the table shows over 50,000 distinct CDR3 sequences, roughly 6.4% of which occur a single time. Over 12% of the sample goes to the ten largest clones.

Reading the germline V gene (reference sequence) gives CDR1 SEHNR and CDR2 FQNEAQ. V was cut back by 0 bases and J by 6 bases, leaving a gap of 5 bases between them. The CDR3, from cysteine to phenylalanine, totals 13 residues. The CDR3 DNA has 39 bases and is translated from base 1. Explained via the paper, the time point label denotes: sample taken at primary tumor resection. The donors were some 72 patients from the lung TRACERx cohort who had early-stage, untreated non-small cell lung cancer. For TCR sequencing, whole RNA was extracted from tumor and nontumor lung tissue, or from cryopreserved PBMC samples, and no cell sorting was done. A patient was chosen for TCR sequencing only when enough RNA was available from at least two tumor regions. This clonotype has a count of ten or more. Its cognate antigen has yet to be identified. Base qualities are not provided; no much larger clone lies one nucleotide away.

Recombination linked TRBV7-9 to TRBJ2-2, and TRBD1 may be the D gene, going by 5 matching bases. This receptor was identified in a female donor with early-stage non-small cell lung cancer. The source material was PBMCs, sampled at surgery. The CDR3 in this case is CASSLAGAGELFF. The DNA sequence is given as TGTGCCAGCAGCTTAGCAGGGGCCGGGGAGCTGTTTTTT.